Listed below are T cell receptor beta chains from one sample, sequenced in a study of blood T cells in healthy people across ages. TCRdb processed the 5' RACE reads anew with MiXCR; each CDR3 protein has one entry. The sample holds around 800,000 distinct CDR3 sequences, around two fifths seen once. Sequenced material: blood. The source is a man aged 55-75 years in good health. CDR3s include the opening cysteine and the closing phenylalanine or tryptophan. D genes are given only for firm matches. A row's size may be missing; if present it is once, few, many or a size class.

j_gene	v_gene	d_gene	abundance	CDR3aa	CDR3nt
TRBJ1-2	TRBV12-3/TRBV12-4	TRBD1	few	CASRNRDREVRNGYTF	TGTGCCAGCAGAAACCGGGACAGGGAGGTGCGGAATGGCTACACCTTC
TRBJ2-2	TRBV24-1	TRBD1	.	CATRPGGNTGELFF	TGTGCCACCAGACCAGGGGGAAACACCGGGGAGCTGTTTTTT
TRBJ1-2	TRBV20-1	.	.	CSAARQDIYGYTF	TGCAGTGCTGCCAGACAGGACATCTATGGCTACACCTTC
TRBJ2-3	TRBV10-1	.	.	CASSERRGDTQYF	TGCGCCAGCAGTGAGAGGCGAGGAGATACGCAGTATTTT
TRBJ2-3	TRBV27	TRBD2	.	CASSSRLAGLDTQYF	TGTGCCAGCAGTTCCCGACTAGCGGGGTTAGATACGCAGTATTTT
TRBJ1-1	TRBV7-9	.	few	CASSLYRAQNTEAFF	TGTGCCAGCAGCTTATACAGGGCCCAAAACACTGAAGCTTTCTTT
TRBJ1-1	TRBV27	.	.	CASSSQPPMGRTEAFF	TGTGCCAGCAGTTCGCAACCCCCGATGGGACGGACTGAAGCTTTCTTT
TRBJ2-1	TRBV20-1	.	.	CSARDQAGNYEQFF	TGCAGTGCTAGAGATCAGGCAGGGAATTACGAGCAGTTCTTC
TRBJ2-5	TRBV9	.	.	CASSPRGMETQYF	TGTGCCAGCAGCCCGCGAGGGATGGAGACCCAGTACTTC
TRBJ2-5	TRBV7-2	.	few	CASSPRSGDQETQYF	TGTGCCAGCAGCCCAAGGTCGGGAGACCAAGAGACCCAGTACTTC
TRBJ1-6	TRBV6-5	TRBD1	.	CASSPSGTVSPLHF	TGTGCCAGCAGCCCTTCCGGGACAGTTTCACCCCTCCACTTT
TRBJ2-2	TRBV5-1	.	.	CASTGTGELFF	TGCGCCAGCACTGGCACCGGGGAGCTGTTTTTT
TRBJ1-4	TRBV2	TRBD1	many	CASTGGVGEKLFF	TGTGCCAGTACAGGGGGCGTTGGTGAAAAACTGTTTTTT
TRBJ1-1	TRBV11-2	.	.	CASSIYSGPPSGEAFF	TGTGCCAGCAGCATCTACTCGGGACCACCTAGTGGAGAAGCTTTCTTT
TRBJ2-7	TRBV3-1	.	.	CASSQASGGGGYEQYF	TGTGCCAGCAGCCAAGCCTCAGGGGGCGGGGGGTACGAGCAGTACTTC
TRBJ2-7	TRBV5-1	.	.	CASSLAAEKYEQYF	TGCGCCAGCAGCTTGGCGGCAGAAAAATACGAGCAGTACTTC
TRBJ1-5	TRBV5-5	.	.	CASSLEQVGQPQHF	TGTGCCAGCAGCTTGGAACAGGTTGGCCAGCCCCAGCATTTT
TRBJ1-5	TRBV4-1	TRBD1	.	CASSQVGQGLQPQHF	TGCGCCAGCAGCCAAGTTGGACAGGGGTTACAGCCCCAGCATTTT
TRBJ2-5	TRBV7-2	TRBD2	once	CASSRPPRTSGGAGETQYF	TGTGCCAGCAGCCGACCGCCGCGGACTAGCGGGGGGGCAGGAGAGACCCAGTACTTC
TRBJ1-5	TRBV7-8	TRBD1	.	CASSPVGGGLLQPQHF	TGTGCCAGCAGCCCCGTCGGAGGGGGCTTATTACAGCCCCAGCATTTT
TRBJ1-4	TRBV20-1	.	.	CSAERDEKLFF	TGCAGTGCTGAGCGGGATGAAAAACTGTTTTTT
TRBJ2-7	TRBV11-3	TRBD1	many	CASSLSLWDSAYEQYF	TGTGCCAGCAGCTTATCGCTTTGGGACAGTGCCTACGAGCAGTACTTC